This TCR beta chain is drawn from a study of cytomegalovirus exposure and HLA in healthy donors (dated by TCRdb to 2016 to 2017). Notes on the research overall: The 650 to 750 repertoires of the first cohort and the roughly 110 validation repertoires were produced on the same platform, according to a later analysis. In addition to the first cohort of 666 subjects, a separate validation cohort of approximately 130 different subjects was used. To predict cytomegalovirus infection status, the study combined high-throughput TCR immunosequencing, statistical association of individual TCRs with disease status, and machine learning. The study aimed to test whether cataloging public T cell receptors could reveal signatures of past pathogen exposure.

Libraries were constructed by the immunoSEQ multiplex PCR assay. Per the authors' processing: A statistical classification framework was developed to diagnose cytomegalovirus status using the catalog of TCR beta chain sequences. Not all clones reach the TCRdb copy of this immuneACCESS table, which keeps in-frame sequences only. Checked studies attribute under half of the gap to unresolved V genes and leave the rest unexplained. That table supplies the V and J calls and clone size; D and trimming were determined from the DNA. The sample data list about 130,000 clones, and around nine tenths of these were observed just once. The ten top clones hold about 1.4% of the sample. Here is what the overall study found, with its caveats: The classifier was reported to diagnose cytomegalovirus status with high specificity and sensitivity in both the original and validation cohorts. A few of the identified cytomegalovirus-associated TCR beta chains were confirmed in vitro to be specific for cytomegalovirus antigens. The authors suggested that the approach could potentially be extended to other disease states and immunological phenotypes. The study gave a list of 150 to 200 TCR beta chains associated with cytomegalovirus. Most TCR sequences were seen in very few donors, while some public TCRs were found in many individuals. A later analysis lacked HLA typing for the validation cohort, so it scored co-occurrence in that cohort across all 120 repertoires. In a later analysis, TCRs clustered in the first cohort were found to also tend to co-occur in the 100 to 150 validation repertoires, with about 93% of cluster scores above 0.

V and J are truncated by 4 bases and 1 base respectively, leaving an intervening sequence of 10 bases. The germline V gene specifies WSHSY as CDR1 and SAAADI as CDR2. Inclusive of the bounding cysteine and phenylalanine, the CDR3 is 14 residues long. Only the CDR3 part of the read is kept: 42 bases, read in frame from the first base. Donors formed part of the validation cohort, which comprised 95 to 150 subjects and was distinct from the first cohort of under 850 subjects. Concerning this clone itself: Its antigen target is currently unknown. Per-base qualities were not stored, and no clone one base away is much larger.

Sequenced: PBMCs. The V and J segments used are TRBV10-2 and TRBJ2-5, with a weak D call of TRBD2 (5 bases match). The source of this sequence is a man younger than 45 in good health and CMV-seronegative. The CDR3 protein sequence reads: CASSGGLLQETQYF. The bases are TGCGCCAGCAGTGGAGGACTGCTCCAAGAGACCCAGTACTTC.